This entry lists 12 T cell receptor beta chains sequenced from one sample in a study of shared clonotypes between healthy human individuals. Generated by immunoSEQ multiplex PCR, the TCRdb table keeps only in-frame clones and is missing some. The data contain just over 2,000,000 clones, about 95% of them singletons. Only CD45RO-negative cells positively selected for CCR7 counted as naive CD8 cells, so terminally differentiated effector memory CD45RA+ cells were excluded. Sequenced: naive CD8+ T cells sorted from blood. All receptors come from a man aged 18 to 29 in good health.

Note on this clone: The sample contains more than one DNA sequence encoding this CDR3. The V and J genes are TRBV30 and TRBJ2-5, with TRBD2 matching 11 bases. There are 15 residues in the CDR3. Germline trimming cut 0 bases from V and 5 bases from J; bases unmatched to any gene: 5. CDR1 and CDR2 from the germline V gene are GTSNPN and SVGIG (reference sequence). DNA of the CDR3: TGTGCCTGGAGTGTACTAGCGGGAGTCGGTGAGACCCAGTACTTC. This sequence encodes CAWSVLAGVGETQYF. Full variable domain (rest looked up from reference TRBV30 and TRBJ2-5): SQTIHQWPATLVQPVGSPLSLECTVEGTSNPNLYWYRQAAGRGLQLLFYSVGIGQISSEVPQNLSASRPQDRQFILSSKKLLLSDSGFYLCAWSVLAGVGETQYFGPGTRLLVL.

The chain joins TRBV10-3 to TRBJ1-5, with 9 positions matching TRBD1. V was clipped by 3 bases and J by 2 bases; unmatched bases: 11. This CDR3 region has 18 residues. Germline values: CDR1 ENHRY, CDR2 SYGVKD. The CDR3 sequence: CAISEGTGYYQGNQPQHF. The DNA for the CDR3 is TGTGCCATCAGTGAAGGGACAGGGTATTATCAGGGCAATCAGCCCCAGCATTTT.

The genes are TRBV18 and TRBJ1-1; D may be TRBD1 (5 bases). This CDR3 has 13 amino acids. CDR1 KGHSH and CDR2 LQKENI come from the germline V gene. V lost 4 bases and J lost 7, with 13 bases in between. The CDR3 loop reads CASSQDFGGEAFF. CDR3 nucleotide sequence: TGTGCCAGCTCACAGGACTTTGGGGGTGAAGCTTTCTTT.

V usage is TRBV7-9 and J usage is TRBJ2-1; TRBD1 matches at 9 bases. Germline V lookup: CDR1 SEHNR, CDR2 FQNEAQ (reference sequence). With V trimmed by 5 bases and J by 4 bases, 9 bases remained unmatched. The CDR3 consists of 16 residues. The DNA for the CDR3 is TGTGCCAGCAGCCCGCCAGGGGACAGGGTGTACAATGAGCAGTTCTTC. Translating it yields CASSPPGDRVYNEQFF.

This clone was recorded once. Other DNA sequences in the sample encode the same CDR3. V and J are TRBV4-1 and TRBJ2-3, with a weak D call TRBD2 (6 bases). V shed 0 bases and J shed 4 bases, with 8 bases lying between them. The CDR3 has 14 residues. Germline V gives CDR1 MGHRA, CDR2 YSYEKL. This CDR3 is CASSQDTGADTQYF. CDR3 DNA: TGCGCCAGCAGCCAAGACACGGGGGCAGATACGCAGTATTTT.

The chain has TRBV6-1 and TRBJ1-1; D gene unclear. V lost 7 bases, J lost 5 bases, and 11 bases lay in between. This CDR3 has 12 residues. Germline V gene lookup returns CDR1 MNHNS and CDR2 SASEGT. CDR3 loop: CASTYPGTEAFF. The CDR3 nucleotides are TGTGCCAGCACCTACCCTGGGACTGAAGCTTTCTTT.

V is TRBV9 and J is TRBJ2-5; 10 positions agree with TRBD2. This CDR3 contains 16 residues. Germline V gene data show CDR1 as SGDLS and CDR2 as YYNGEE. The ends lost 0 bases at V and 1 base at J; junction bases unmatched: 3. CDR3 sequence reads: CASSVALAGLQETQYF. The CDR3, as DNA: TGTGCCAGCAGCGTAGCACTAGCGGGACTCCAAGAGACCCAGTACTTC.

This clone came up once. For the CDR3, the DNA is TGTGCCAGCAGCTTAACGGGACTAGCGGACTTCTACAATGAGCAGTTCTTC. Translated, it gives CASSLTGLADFYNEQFF. The V gene is TRBV7-6, the J gene TRBJ2-1, with TRBD2 matching 11 bases. The germline V gene encodes CDR1 SGHVS and CDR2 FNYEAQ. V gave up 2 bases and J gave up 3 bases; unmatched junction bases: 6. The CDR3 sequence is 17 residues long.

The CDR3 loop is CASSYNPAPNTEAFF. CDR3 DNA: TGTGCCAGCAGTTACAACCCCGCCCCGAACACTGAAGCTTTCTTT. The chain couples TRBV27 to TRBJ1-1, with no clear D. With 4 bases removed from V and 1 base from J, the gap between germline ends came to 13 bases. Germline V gene lookup returns CDR1 MNHEY and CDR2 SMNVEV (reference sequence). CDR3 size: 15 residues.

A note on this clone: Additional DNA sequences in this sample encode the identical CDR3. This sequence joins TRBV4-1 and TRBJ2-7; the match to TRBD2 covers 7 bases. The junction had 7 bases not matched to a gene; V was cut back by 6 bases and J by 2 bases. The CDR3 is 14 residues long. Germline values: CDR1 MGHRA, CDR2 YSYEKL. The CDR3 loop reads CASSPGTNTYEQYF. In DNA, the CDR3 is TGCGCCAGCAGTCCCGGGACTAATACCTACGAGCAGTACTTC.

The chain combines TRBV4-1 with TRBJ2-5; D unresolved. This CDR3 spans 15 amino acids. Per the germline V gene, CDR1 is MGHRA and CDR2 is YSYEKL. The V gene lost 1 base and the J gene lost 3 bases, with 12 bases spanning the gap. CDR3 coding DNA: TGCGCCAGCAGCCAAGTCCCCTACGTTGAAGAGACCCAGTACTTC. The encoded protein is CASSQVPYVEETQYF.

The V gene is TRBV5-6, the J gene TRBJ2-7; tentatively, D is TRBD1 or TRBD2 (6 bases each). CDR1 is SGHDT and CDR2 is YYEEEE in the germline V gene. V lost 2 bases to trimming and J lost 13 bases, with 13 bases between them. This CDR3 comprises 11 residues. The CDR3, as DNA: TGTGCCAGCAGCTTCGGGGGCCTTTTCTACTTC. This sequence encodes CASSFGGLFYF.